The 9 T cell receptor beta chains given below trace back to one sample, sequenced in a study of regulatory T cells in long-lasting Graves disease. Sequencing libraries for TCR beta were prepared with iRepertoire HTBI primers and Arm-PCR of CDR3 regions. Each CDR3 protein gets one entry after TCRdb re-called the multiplex PCR reads with MiXCR. The sample holds about 440,000 distinct CDR3 sequences, roughly 15% seen once. As for time point: newly diagnosed GD, antithyroid drugs for less than 3 months. PBMC RNA was the source of the TCR library. The same sample was also studied in work on T cells in Graves' hyperthyroidism and ophthalmopathy.

The sequencing here drew on peripheral blood mononuclear cells (PBMCs), taken at new diagnosis, from a patient treated with antithyroid drugs. The receptors derive from a woman under 30 with Graves disease.

This clonotype was counted at least ten times. The chain joins TRBV9 to TRBJ2-3; D might be TRBD2 (6 bases). Trimming left V 0 bases short and J 1 base short, with 9 bases between. This CDR3 is built from 15 residues. CDR1 is SGDLS and CDR2 is YYNGEE in the germline V gene. Here the CDR3 reads CASSVDGSGTDTQYF. CDR3 coding DNA: TGTGCCAGCAGCGTAGACGGGAGCGGCACAGATACGCAGTATTTT.

The sample holds one count of this clonotype. This may be a read error: a much more frequent sequence differs by one nucleotide. The chain carries TRBV6-1 and TRBJ2-5, with D maybe TRBD2 (7 bases). The CDR3 covers 14 residues. Trimming took off 7 bases at V and 11 bases at J, with 23 bases between the two ends. CDR1 and CDR2 (germline): MNHNS, SASEGT. CDR3 in amino acids: CASMGGGSYNEQYF. DNA of the CDR3: TGTGCCAGCATGGGCGGGGGCTCCTACAATGAGCAGTACTTC.

This clonotype was detected ten times or more. The rearrangement links TRBV12-3 or TRBV12-4 to TRBJ2-7; 11 positions match TRBD2. With V trimmed by 3 bases and J by 7 bases, 8 bases remained unmatched. The CDR3 runs 15 residues. For the CDR3, the DNA is TGTGCCAGCAGTTTGGCTAGCGGGAGGTATGGGGAGCAGTACTTC. It specifies CASSLASGRYGEQYF.

This clonotype was detected only a few times. V gene TRBV19 combines with J gene TRBJ2-1, with 7 positions matching TRBD2. Trimming at V came to 5 bases and at J to 2 bases, leaving 12 bases not matched to a gene. The germline gives CDR1 LNHDA, CDR2 SQIVND (reference sequence). The CDR3 consists of 17 residues. The CDR3: CASSRFTSEGTYNEQFF. In DNA, the CDR3 is TGTGCCAGTAGTCGATTCACTAGCGAGGGTACCTACAATGAGCAGTTCTTC.

This clonotype was detected ten times or more. This sequence joins TRBV28 and TRBJ2-5; D is ambiguous. CDR1 is MDHEN, CDR2 SYDVKM, per germline. There are 11 residues in the CDR3. The V end was cut by 4 bases, the J end by 10 bases, with 10 bases between. As DNA, the CDR3 is TGTGCCAGCAGTTCCCAGAAAAACCAGTACTTC. This gives the protein CASSSQKNQYF.

The chain recombines TRBV6-5 with TRBJ1-2; 7 nucleotides agree with TRBD1. This CDR3 contains 15 residues. V lost 0 bases and J lost 2; bases outside the gene matches: 3. The germline V gene has CDR1 MNHEY and CDR2 SVGAGI. CDR3 amino acids: CASSYSTGKNYGYTF. Here the CDR3 DNA reads TGTGCCAGCAGTTACTCGACAGGGAAGAACTATGGCTACACCTTC.

This clonotype was seen many times. The chain uses TRBV12-3 or TRBV12-4 and TRBJ2-5; TRBD2 matches 15 bases. Trimming cost V 6 bases and J 5 bases; bases outside gene matches: 7. CDR3 length: 16 amino acids. The CDR3 loop reads CASSRLGTSGRETQYF. The CDR3 bases are TGTGCCAGCAGCCGACTAGGGACTAGCGGGAGGGAGACCCAGTACTTC.

The chain links TRBV6-1 to TRBJ2-7; 11 positions match TRBD1. V gave up 7 bases and J gave up 5 bases; unmatched junction bases: 7. Looked up from germline, CDR1 is MNHNS and CDR2 is SASEGT. The CDR3 is 14 residues long. CDR3 amino acids: CASTGQGARNEQYF. The DNA of the CDR3 is TGTGCCAGCACTGGACAGGGGGCGCGCAACGAGCAGTACTTC.

This clonotype was seen ten or more times. The DNA of the CDR3 is TGTGCCAGCAGTCTCTCCCGCCGGCCCCCTAATGAAAAACTGTTTTTT. It encodes CASSLSRRPPNEKLFF. The rearrangement links TRBV28 to TRBJ1-4; D remains ambiguous. Trimming removed 5 bases from V and 3 bases from J, with 16 bases in between. CDR1 and CDR2 from the germline V gene are MDHEN and SYDVKM. This CDR3 contains 16 residues. The full variable domain, completed using reference TRBV28 and TRBJ1-4, is DVKVTQSSRYLVKRTGEKVFLECVQDMDHENMFWYRQDPGLGLRLIYFSYDVKMKEKGDIPEGYSVSREKKERFSLILESASTNQTSMYLCASSLSRRPPNEKLFFGSGTQLSVL.